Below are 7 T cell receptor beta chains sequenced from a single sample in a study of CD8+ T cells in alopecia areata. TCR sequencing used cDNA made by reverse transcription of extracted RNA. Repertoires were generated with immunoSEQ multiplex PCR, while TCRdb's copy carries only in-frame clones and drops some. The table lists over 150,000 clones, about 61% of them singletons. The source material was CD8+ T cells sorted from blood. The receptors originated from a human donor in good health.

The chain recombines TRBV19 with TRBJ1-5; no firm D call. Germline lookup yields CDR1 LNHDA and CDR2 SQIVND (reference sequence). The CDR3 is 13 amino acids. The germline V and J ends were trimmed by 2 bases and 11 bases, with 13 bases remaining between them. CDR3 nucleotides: TGTGCCAGTAGTATATCAAGCAGTACGGCCCAGCATTTT. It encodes CASSISSSTAQHF. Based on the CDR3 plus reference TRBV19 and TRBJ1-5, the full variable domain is DGGITQSPKYLFRKEGQNVTLSCEQNLNHDAMYWYRQDPGQGLRLIYYSQIVNDFQKGDIAEGYSVSREKKESFPLTVTSAQKNPTAFYLCASSISSSTAQHFGDGTRLSIL.

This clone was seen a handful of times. CDR3 bases: TGTGCCTGGACGGAGACCAGGGACAACATTCAGTACTTC. This sequence encodes CAWTETRDNIQYF. The chain links TRBV30 to TRBJ2-4; D may correspond to TRBD1 or TRBD2 (5 bases each). Between the trimmed V and J ends, which lost 4 bases and 7 bases, there was a span of 14 bases. This CDR3 comprises 13 residues. Germline CDR1 reads GTSNPN; CDR2 reads SVGIG (reference sequence).

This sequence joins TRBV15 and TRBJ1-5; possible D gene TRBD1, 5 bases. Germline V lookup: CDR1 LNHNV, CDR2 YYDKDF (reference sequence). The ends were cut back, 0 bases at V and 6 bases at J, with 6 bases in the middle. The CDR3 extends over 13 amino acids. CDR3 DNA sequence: TGTGCCACCAGCAGAGAAAGGGGTCAGCCCCAGCATTTT. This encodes CATSRERGQPQHF.

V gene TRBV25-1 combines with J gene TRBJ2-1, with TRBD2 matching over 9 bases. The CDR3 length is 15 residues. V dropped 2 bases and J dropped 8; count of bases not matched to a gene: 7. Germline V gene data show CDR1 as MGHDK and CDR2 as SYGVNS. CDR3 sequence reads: CASSEKRGASHEQFF. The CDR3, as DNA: TGTGCCAGCAGTGAAAAGCGGGGGGCGTCGCATGAGCAGTTCTTC.

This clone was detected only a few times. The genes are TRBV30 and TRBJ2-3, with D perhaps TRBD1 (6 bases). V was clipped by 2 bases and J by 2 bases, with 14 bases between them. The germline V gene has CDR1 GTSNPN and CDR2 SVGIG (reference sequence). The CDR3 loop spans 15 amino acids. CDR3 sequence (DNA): TGTGCCTGGAGTCACGGTCAGGGGCACACAGATACGCAGTATTTT. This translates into CAWSHGQGHTDTQYF. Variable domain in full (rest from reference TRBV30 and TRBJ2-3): SQTIHQWPATLVQPVGSPLSLECTVEGTSNPNLYWYRQAAGRGLQLLFYSVGIGQISSEVPQNLSASRPQDRQFILSSKKLLLSDSGFYLCAWSHGQGHTDTQYFGPGTRLTVL.

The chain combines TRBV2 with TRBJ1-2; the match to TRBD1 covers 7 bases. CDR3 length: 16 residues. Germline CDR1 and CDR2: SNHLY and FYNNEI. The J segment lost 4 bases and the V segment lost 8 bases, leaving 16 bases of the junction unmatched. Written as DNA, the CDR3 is TGTGCCAGCGAGAGGGAACAGGGGTCGCTTAGCTATGGCTACACCTTC. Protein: CASEREQGSLSYGYTF.

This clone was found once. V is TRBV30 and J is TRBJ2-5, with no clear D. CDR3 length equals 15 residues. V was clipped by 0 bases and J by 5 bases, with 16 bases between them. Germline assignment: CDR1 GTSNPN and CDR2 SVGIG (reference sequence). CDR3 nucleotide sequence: TGTGCCTGGAGTGTAGTTGTAGGCGCAGGCGAGACCCAGTACTTC. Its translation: CAWSVVVGAGETQYF.